This T cell receptor (beta chain) was recovered during a study of identical twins. General study findings and limits: Monozygotic twin pairs showed more out-of-frame TCR alpha sharing than models estimated.

The CDR3 spans 12 residues. V shed 7 bases and J shed 1 base, with 8 bases lying between them. Germline V CDR1 and CDR2: SNHLY, FYNNEI. Each CDR3 protein is one row after TCRdb ran MiXCR on the 5' RACE reads. The profile shows 600,000 to 700,000 distinct CDR3 sequences, 21% of them singletons. All donors comprised healthy Caucasians. This clonotype was picked up a small number of times. Its antigen is not identified. This same sample was also taken into another study, of T cells expressing NK-cell markers. That work adds: HCMV specificity was not established for the expanded NKG2C+ T cell clones.

The J gene is TRBJ2-7, the V gene TRBV2; tentatively, D is TRBD1 (5 bases). What was sequenced was PBMCs. The receptor's source is a woman between 18 and 29 years old in good health. The CDR3 region is CASTDRSYEQYF. The CDR3 DNA follows: TGTGCCAGCACCGACAGATCCTACGAGCAGTACTTC.